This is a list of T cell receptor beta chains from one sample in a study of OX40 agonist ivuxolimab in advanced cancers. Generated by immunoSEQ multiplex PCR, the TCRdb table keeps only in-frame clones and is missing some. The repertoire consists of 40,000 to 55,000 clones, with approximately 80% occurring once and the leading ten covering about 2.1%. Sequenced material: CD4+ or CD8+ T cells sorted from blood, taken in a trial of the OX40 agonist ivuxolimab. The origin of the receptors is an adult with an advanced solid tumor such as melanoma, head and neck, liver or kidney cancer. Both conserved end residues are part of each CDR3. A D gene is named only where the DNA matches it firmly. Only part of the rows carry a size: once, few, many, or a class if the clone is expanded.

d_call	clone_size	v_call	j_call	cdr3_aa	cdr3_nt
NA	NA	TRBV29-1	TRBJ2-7	CSVGDDYEQYF	TGCAGCGTTGGGGACGACTACGAGCAGTACTTC
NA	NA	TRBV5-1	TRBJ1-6	CASSLGEGSPLHF	TGCGCCAGCAGCTTGGGGGAAGGCTCACCCCTCCACTTT
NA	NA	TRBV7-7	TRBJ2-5	CASSARKAETQYF	TGTGCTAGCAGCGCCCGTAAAGCGGAGACCCAGTACTTC
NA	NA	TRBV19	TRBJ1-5	CASSIYGNSNQPQHF	TGTGCCAGTAGTATTTACGGAAATAGCAATCAGCCCCAGCATTTT
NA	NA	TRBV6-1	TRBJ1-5	CASSEAGGSQINSNQPQHF	TGTGCCAGCAGTGAAGCGGGTGGGAGCCAAATAAATAGCAATCAGCCCCAGCATTTT
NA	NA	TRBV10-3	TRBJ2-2	CAIRGDTSYTGELFF	TGTGCCATCAGAGGGGACACGAGCTACACCGGGGAGCTGTTTTTT
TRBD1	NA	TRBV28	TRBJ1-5	CASRTGTGQGQPQHF	TGTGCCAGCAGAACCGGGACAGGACAAGGTCAGCCCCAGCATTTT
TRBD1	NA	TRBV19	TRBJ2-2	CASSPWRQGRNTGELFF	TGTGCCAGTAGTCCGTGGCGACAGGGGAGGAACACCGGGGAGCTGTTTTTT
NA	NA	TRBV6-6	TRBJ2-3	CASSPTDTQYF	TGTGCCAGCAGCCCCACAGATACGCAGTATTTT
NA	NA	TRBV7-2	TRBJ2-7	CASSPSAGVEQYF	TGTGCCAGCAGCCCTAGCGCAGGGGTCGAGCAGTACTTC
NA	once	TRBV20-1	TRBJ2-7	CSAQGSYEQYF	TGCAGTGCACAGGGCTCCTACGAGCAGTACTTC
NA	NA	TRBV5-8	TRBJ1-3	CASITQVLSGNTIYF	TGTGCCAGCATTACACAGGTCCTCTCTGGAAACACCATATATTTT
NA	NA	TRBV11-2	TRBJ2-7	CASSLGAPQYEQYF	TGTGCCAGCAGCTTAGGGGCACCACAATACGAGCAGTACTTC
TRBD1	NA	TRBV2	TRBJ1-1	CASSFRQGLGNTEAFF	TGTGCCAGCAGTTTCAGACAGGGTTTGGGGAACACTGAAGCTTTCTTT
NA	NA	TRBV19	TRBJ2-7	CASSMVRDYEQYF	TGTGCCAGTAGTATGGTAAGGGACTACGAGCAGTACTTC
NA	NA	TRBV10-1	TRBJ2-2	CASSESRRRNTGELFF	TGCGCCAGCAGTGAGTCGCGTCGACGAAACACCGGGGAGCTGTTTTTT
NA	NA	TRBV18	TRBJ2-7	CASSPRGSGLDEQYF	TGTGCCAGCTCACCAAGGGGGAGCGGGCTAGACGAGCAGTACTTC
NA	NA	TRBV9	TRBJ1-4	CASSPRGATNEKLFF	TGTGCCAGCAGCCCGAGAGGGGCAACTAATGAAAAACTGTTTTTT
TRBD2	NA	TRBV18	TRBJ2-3	CASSPTLATSGRDVTQYF	TGTGCCAGCTCACCGACGTTAGCGACTAGCGGGAGGGACGTTACGCAGTATTTT
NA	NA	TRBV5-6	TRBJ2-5	CASRQLGGETQYF	TGTGCCAGCAGGCAATTGGGGGGAGAGACCCAGTACTTC
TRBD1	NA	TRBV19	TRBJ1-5	CASSFGTGSSSNQPQHF	TGTGCCAGTAGTTTTGGGACAGGTTCTTCTAGCAATCAGCCCCAGCATTTT
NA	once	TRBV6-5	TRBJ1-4	CASSPGEKLFF	TGTGCCAGCAGTCCCGGGGAAAAACTGTTTTTT
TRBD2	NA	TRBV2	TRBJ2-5	CASSETGTSGSRSRQETQYF	TGTGCCAGCAGTGAAACCGGGACTAGCGGGAGCCGCTCCCGCCAAGAGACCCAGTACTTC
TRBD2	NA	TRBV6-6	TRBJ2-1	CASRTLAGNEQFF	TGTGCCAGCAGGACACTAGCGGGCAATGAGCAGTTCTTC
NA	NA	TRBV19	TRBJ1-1	CASSIGSFLTTGTEAFF	TGTGCCAGTAGTATAGGATCCTTCCTGACGACGGGCACTGAAGCTTTCTTT
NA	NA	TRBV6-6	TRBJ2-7	CASTLLGGYYEQYF	TGTGCCAGCACCCTACTAGGGGGGTACTACGAGCAGTACTTC
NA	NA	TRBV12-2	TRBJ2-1	CASRLGGQQGDNSYNEQFF	TGTGCAAGTCGCTTAGGAGGCCAACAGGGGGACAACTCCTACAATGAGCAGTTCTTC
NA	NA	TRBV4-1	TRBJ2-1	CASSPPLGGGRNEQFF	TGCGCCAGCAGCCCCCCCTTAGGGGGGGGCAGGAATGAGCAGTTCTTC
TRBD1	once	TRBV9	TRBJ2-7	CASSAATGSHEQYF	TGTGCCAGCAGCGCCGCGACAGGGTCCCACGAGCAGTACTTC
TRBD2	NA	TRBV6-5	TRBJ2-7	CASASGGREQYF	TGTGCCAGTGCCTCGGGAGGGAGGGAGCAGTACTTC
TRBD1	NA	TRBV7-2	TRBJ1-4	CASSKGRDRSMGEKLFF	TGTGCCAGCAGTAAAGGGCGGGACAGGTCGATGGGTGAAAAACTGTTTTTT